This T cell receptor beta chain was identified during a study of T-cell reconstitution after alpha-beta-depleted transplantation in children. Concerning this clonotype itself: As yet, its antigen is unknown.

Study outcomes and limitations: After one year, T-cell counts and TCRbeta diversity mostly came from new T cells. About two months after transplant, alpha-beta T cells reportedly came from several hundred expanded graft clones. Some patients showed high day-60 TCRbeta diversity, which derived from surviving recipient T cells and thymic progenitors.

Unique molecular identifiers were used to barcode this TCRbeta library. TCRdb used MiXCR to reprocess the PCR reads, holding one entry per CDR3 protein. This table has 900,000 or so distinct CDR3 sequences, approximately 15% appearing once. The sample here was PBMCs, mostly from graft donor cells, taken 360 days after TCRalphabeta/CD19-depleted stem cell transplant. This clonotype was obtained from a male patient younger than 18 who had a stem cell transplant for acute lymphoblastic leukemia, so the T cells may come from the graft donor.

The CDR3 DNA reads as TGCGCCAGCAGCTTGGAGATAGCGGAGTACTACGAGCAGTACTTC. Protein: CASSLEIAEYYEQYF. The V and J genes are TRBV5-1 and TRBJ2-7; a possible D gene is TRBD2 (6 bases). The CDR3 length is 15 residues. V shed 0 bases and J shed 3 bases, with 13 bases lying between them. Germline CDR1 and CDR2: SGHRS and YFSETQ.